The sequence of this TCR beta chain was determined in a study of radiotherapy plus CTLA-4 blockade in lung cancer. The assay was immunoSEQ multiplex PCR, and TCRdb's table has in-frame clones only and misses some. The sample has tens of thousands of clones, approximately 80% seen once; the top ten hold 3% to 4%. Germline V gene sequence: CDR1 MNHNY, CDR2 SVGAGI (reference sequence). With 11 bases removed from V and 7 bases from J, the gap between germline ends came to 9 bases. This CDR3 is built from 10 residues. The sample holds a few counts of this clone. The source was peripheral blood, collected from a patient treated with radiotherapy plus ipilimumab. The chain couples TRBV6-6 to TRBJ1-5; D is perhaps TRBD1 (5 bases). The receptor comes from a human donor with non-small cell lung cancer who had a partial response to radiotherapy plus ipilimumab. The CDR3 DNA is TGTGCCGGAGGGGTACAGCCCCAGCATTTT. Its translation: CAGGVQPQHF.